The 10 T cell receptor beta chains below were found in one sample sequenced in a study of post-analysis software for immune sequencing data. These TCRs' antigens remain unknown. General study points: There were five TRBV segments more frequent in patients than controls, and TRBV5-6, TRBV5-1 and TRBV20-1 were among them.

Libraries were made from TCR beta cDNA, and they carried unique molecular identifiers. TCRdb fed the PCR reads into MiXCR, producing one record per CDR3 protein. The data show about 400,000 distinct CDR3 sequences, about a third seen once. Sequencing was performed on blood. The receptor source for this set is a girl between 5 and 17 years old with multiple sclerosis.

The chain employs TRBV7-6 and TRBJ2-2; 8 bases line up with TRBD1. Germline CDR1 reads SGHVS; CDR2 reads FNYEAQ. The trim removed 5 bases at V and 6 bases at J, leaving 5 bases unmatched. This CDR3 contains 14 residues. As DNA, the CDR3 is TGTGCCAGCAGCCTGGACAGGGACCCCGGGGAGCTGTTTTTT. It yields the protein CASSLDRDPGELFF.

Many counts were recorded for this clonotype. The CDR3 coding sequence is TGCAGCGTCCGGGACTTCGATGAAAAACTGTTTTTT. It encodes CSVRDFDEKLFF. This chain links TRBV29-1 with TRBJ1-4; weak D call: TRBD1 (5 bases). The CDR3 runs to 12 residues. V lost 6 bases to trimming and J lost 6 bases, with 11 bases between them. Germline CDR1 is SQVTM and CDR2 is ANQGSEA.

This chain joins TRBV12-3 or TRBV12-4 and TRBJ2-1, with D hard to call. Trimming took 4 bases from V and 0 from J, leaving 7 bases between them. This CDR3 contains 14 residues. The CDR3 is CASSSIGSYNEQFF. The DNA of the CDR3 is TGTGCCAGCAGTTCCATTGGCTCCTACAATGAGCAGTTCTTC.

The chain employs TRBV7-2 and TRBJ2-1; TRBD1 matches 10 bases. Per the germline V gene, CDR1 is SGHTA and CDR2 is FQGNSA. This CDR3 comprises 16 residues. Germline trimming cut 0 bases from V and 12 bases from J; bases unmatched to any gene: 11. The CDR3, as DNA: TGTGCCAGCAGCTTAGCAACCGGGACAGGGGCCTCTGGGCAGTTCTTC. Amino acids: CASSLATGTGASGQFF.

The V gene is TRBV7-8, the J gene TRBJ1-5; TRBD1 is a possible D gene (5 bases). The germline CDR1 and CDR2 sequences are SGHVS and FQNEAQ. The V end was cut by 5 bases, the J end by 11 bases, with 22 bases between. CDR3 length equals 15 residues. CDR3 sequence reads: CASSLEGRDGQSQHF. CDR3 bases: TGTGCCAGCAGCCTTGAGGGGAGGGATGGCCAGTCCCAGCATTTT.

There are a few counts of this clonotype. V and J are TRBV3-1 and TRBJ1-1; a weak D match, TRBD1 (6 bases). Germline values: CDR1 LGHDT, CDR2 YNNKEL (reference sequence). V lost 3 bases to trimming and J lost 2 bases, with 10 bases between them. The CDR3 extends over 14 amino acids. CDR3 DNA sequence: TGTGCCAGCAGCCACCAGGGGTCTAACACTGAAGCTTTCTTT. Translated: CASSHQGSNTEAFF.

This rearrangement joins TRBV7-9 to TRBJ1-5; TRBD1 might be the D (6 bases). V lost 5 bases and J lost 4, with 12 bases in between. This CDR3 comprises 14 residues. The germline gives CDR1 SEHNR, CDR2 FQNEAQ (reference sequence). The CDR3 DNA is TGTGCCAGCAGCCCTGGGACACCGAATCAGCCCCAGCATTTT. Translating gives CASSPGTPNQPQHF.

This clonotype was observed a few times. The chain employs TRBV4-3 and TRBJ2-3; perhaps TRBD1 as D (5 bases). Trimming took off 2 bases at V and 2 bases at J, with 11 bases between the two ends. Germline CDR1 LGHNA, CDR2 YSLEER. The CDR3 sequence is 15 residues long. The CDR3 protein is CASSQSRGITDTQYF. The CDR3 DNA reads as TGCGCCAGCAGCCAAAGTAGGGGTATCACAGATACGCAGTATTTT.

The rearrangement links TRBV27 to TRBJ2-7, with D possibly matching TRBD2 (5 bases). Between the trimmed V and J ends, which lost 3 bases and 3 bases, there was a span of 18 bases. The germline V gene encodes CDR1 MNHEY and CDR2 SMNVEV (reference sequence). This CDR3 has 16 amino acids. In DNA form, the CDR3 reads TGTGCCAGCAGTTTTGCCCCACCTCGGGGATACTACGAGCAGTACTTC. This sequence encodes CASSFAPPRGYYEQYF.

This chain connects TRBV20-1 to TRBJ2-3; 16 positions agree with TRBD2. The CDR3 is made up of 19 amino acids. Per the germline V gene, CDR1 is DFQATT and CDR2 is SNEGSKA (reference sequence). The junction had 11 bases not matched to a gene; V was cut back by 5 bases and J by 0 bases. The CDR3 here is CSAASPGLAGGPSTDTQYF. The CDR3, as DNA: TGCAGTGCTGCCTCCCCGGGACTAGCGGGGGGGCCAAGCACAGATACGCAGTATTTT.